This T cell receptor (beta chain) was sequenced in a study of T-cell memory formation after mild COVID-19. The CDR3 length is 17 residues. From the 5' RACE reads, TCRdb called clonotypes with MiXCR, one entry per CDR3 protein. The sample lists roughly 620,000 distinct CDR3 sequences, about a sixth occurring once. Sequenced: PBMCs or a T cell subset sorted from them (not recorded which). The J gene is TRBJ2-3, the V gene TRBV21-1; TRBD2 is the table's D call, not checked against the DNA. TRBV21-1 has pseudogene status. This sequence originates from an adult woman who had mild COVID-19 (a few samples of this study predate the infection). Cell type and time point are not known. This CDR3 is CASRGLAVPRGTDTQYF. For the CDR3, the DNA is TGTGCCAGCCGCGGGCTAGCGGTTCCCCGGGGCACAGATACGCAGTATTTT.